Listed here are 21 T cell receptor beta chains from one sample, sequenced in a study of CD8+CD57+ T cells in acquired aplastic anemia. Profiling of TCR beta VDJ combinations and CDR3 sequences used genomic DNA as template. One entry per CDR3 protein, called by TCRdb with MiXCR from the reads. Altogether 400,000 to 600,000 distinct CDR3 sequences are present, over 25% being singletons, with the ten largest covering 0.8% to 0.85%. By flow cytometry, patients selected for sequencing had shown an expansion of CD8+CD57+ cells. Sequenced sample: sorted CD4+, CD8+, or CD8+CD57+ T cells (not recorded which) from PBMCs. Receptor source: a human donor with aplastic anemia.

This clonotype occurred many times. V and J are TRBV2 and TRBJ1-2; D ambiguous. Germline V gives CDR1 SNHLY, CDR2 FYNNEI. Trimming stripped 5 bases from V and 8 bases from J, with 15 bases between. The CDR3 has 13 residues. The CDR3 region has the DNA TGTGCCAGCAGTCCCCGCCAACTTCTAGGCTACACCTTC. Amino acids: CASSPRQLLGYTF.

This sequence joins TRBV5-4 and TRBJ2-1; unclear D gene. In germline, CDR1 is SGHNT, CDR2 YYREEE (reference sequence). V lost 1 base, J lost 0 bases, and 11 bases lay in between. The CDR3 runs to 16 residues. The CDR3 is CASSLSAESSYNEQFF. The CDR3 bases are TGTGCCAGCAGCTTGAGCGCGGAGAGCTCCTACAATGAGCAGTTCTTC.

As for this clonotype: A much larger clonotype is one base distant, so this may be a read error. The chain employs TRBV6-1 and TRBJ2-7; D assignment may be TRBD1 or TRBD2 (5 bases each). Germline V gene sequence: CDR1 MNHNS, CDR2 SASEGT. The CDR3 is 14 amino acids. V was trimmed by 4 bases and J by 3 bases, leaving 13 bases between them. The CDR3 nucleotides are TGTGCCAGCAGTGGTTGGGACGGCCGCTACGAGCAGTACTTC. As protein: CASSGWDGRYEQYF.

In regard to this clonotype: The missing conserved phenylalanine or tryptophan at the end of this CDR3 makes a read error likely. The chain recombines TRBV20-1 with TRBJ1-6; 8 positions match TRBD1. Germline V lookup: CDR1 DFQATT, CDR2 SNEGSKA (reference sequence). CDR3 length: 15 amino acids. CDR3 protein: CSALQGAMSNSPLHL. In DNA form, the CDR3 reads TGCAGCGCCCTCCAGGGGGCTATGAGTAATTCACCCCTCCACCTT.

This clonotype appeared a few times. Written as DNA, the CDR3 is TGTGCCAGCAGTTACGCAGGTAGCACAGATACGCAGTATTTT. Translation: CASSYAGSTDTQYF. V and J are TRBV6-5 and TRBJ2-3; no firm D call. CDR3 length equals 14 residues. The V gene lost 2 bases and the J gene lost 0 bases, with 6 bases spanning the gap. Germline-derived CDR1 and CDR2 are MNHEY and SVGAGI.

This clonotype was counted between two and nine times. The genes are TRBV10-2 and TRBJ1-3; the D gene is possibly TRBD1 (6 bases). The CDR3 contains 17 residues. Trimming removed 3 bases from V and 1 base from J, with 16 bases in between. Germline values: CDR1 WSHSY, CDR2 SAAADI. The CDR3 DNA is TGCGCCAGCAGTGAACGACAGGTTGGGGCATCTGGAAACACCATATATTTT. It translates to CASSERQVGASGNTIYF.

This chain joins TRBV15 and TRBJ1-6; D unresolved. The germline V gene has CDR1 LNHNV and CDR2 YYDKDF (reference sequence). Trimming removed 5 bases from V and 0 bases from J, with 11 bases in between. This CDR3 spans 16 amino acids. CDR3 in amino acids: CATSADPTSYNSPLHF. In DNA form, the CDR3 reads TGTGCCACCAGCGCAGACCCAACCTCCTATAATTCACCCCTCCACTTT.

The genes are TRBV15 and TRBJ2-7; tentative D call: TRBD2 (6 bases). The CDR3 is 17 residues long. Per germline, CDR1 LNHNV and CDR2 YYDKDF (reference sequence). Trimming took 4 bases from V and 6 from J, leaving 25 bases between them. The CDR3: CATSTGKTGRILGEQYF. The CDR3 DNA reads TGTGCCACCAGCACAGGGAAAACCGGGAGAATTTTGGGCGAGCAGTACTTC.

This clonotype was observed a few times. The junction and the germline gene differ at one end; a read error may be behind it. The chain uses TRBV24-1 and TRBJ1-2, with D unresolved. This CDR3 region has 14 residues. Germline lookup yields CDR1 KGHDR and CDR2 SFDVKD. The CDR3 sequence is CASSEGGANYGYTF. CDR3 coding DNA: TGTGCCAGCAGTGAAGGAGGAGCTAACTATGGCTACACCTTC.

This clonotype occurred a few times. The chain has TRBV2 and TRBJ2-2; maybe TRBD2 (5 bases). V lost 1 base to trimming and J lost 11 bases, with 11 bases between them. Looked up from germline, CDR1 is SNHLY and CDR2 is FYNNEI. CDR3 length: 13 residues. In nucleotides, the CDR3 is TGTGCCAGCAGTGAAGTTATATCGGGAGAGCTGTTTTTT. It translates to CASSEVISGELFF.

This clonotype was seen only a few times. The gene calls are TRBV20-1 and TRBJ2-5; unclear D gene. Trimming pared 1 base from V and 0 bases from J, leaving 9 bases between. CDR1 is DFQATT and CDR2 is SNEGSKA in the germline V gene (reference sequence). This CDR3 has 14 amino acids. CDR3 amino acids: CSARVAPYQETQYF. CDR3 DNA: TGCAGTGCTAGAGTCGCCCCCTACCAAGAGACCCAGTACTTC.

Of note for this clonotype: The junction differs from germline at one of its ends, possibly a read error. The V and J genes are TRBV10-3 and TRBJ2-1, with D perhaps given as TRBD1 or TRBD2 (5 bases each). Germline loops: CDR1 ENHRY, CDR2 SYGVKD. The CDR3 runs 15 residues. The CDR3 spells CAVSTPGSLSNEQFF. The CDR3 DNA is TGTGCCGTCAGCACTCCAGGGAGTCTTTCCAATGAGCAGTTCTTC.

This clonotype has more than one count but fewer than ten. The chain carries TRBV6-4 and TRBJ1-1; D gene ambiguous. The CDR3 contains 14 residues. Trimming stripped 6 bases from V and 3 bases from J, with 14 bases between. Germline lookup yields CDR1 MRHNA and CDR2 SNTAGT. Written as DNA, the CDR3 is TGTGCCAGCAGGGTGGGTCTCCAACACACTGAAGCTTTCTTT. It translates to CASRVGLQHTEAFF.

The chain recombines TRBV20-1 with TRBJ2-1; TRBD2 agrees at 9 bases. V dropped 1 base and J dropped 0; count of bases not matched to a gene: 7. The CDR3 is 17 residues long. Germline V CDR1 and CDR2: DFQATT, SNEGSKA (reference sequence). DNA for the CDR3: TGCAGTGCTAGAGTCGCTAGCGGGGAGAGCTCCTACAATGAGCAGTTCTTC. Translation: CSARVASGESSYNEQFF.

This clonotype was seen many times. The chain carries TRBV20-1 and TRBJ2-7; tentative D call: TRBD1 (7 bases). The CDR3 is made up of 14 amino acids. The germline gives CDR1 DFQATT, CDR2 SNEGSKA (reference sequence). The V and J ends lost 6 bases and 6 bases respectively, with 21 bases between them. The CDR3 here is CSAISGGGRSEQYF. The CDR3 bases are TGCAGTGCAATTAGCGGAGGGGGCAGGAGCGAGCAGTACTTC.

This clonotype was found many times. V and J are TRBV10-3 and TRBJ2-2; 7 nucleotides align to TRBD1. Germline V CDR1 and CDR2: ENHRY, SYGVKD. This CDR3 region has 15 residues. Germline trimming cut 2 bases from V and 5 bases from J; bases unmatched to any gene: 5. The CDR3 bases are TGTGCCATCAGTGAGAGGGGGCCCCCAACCGGGGAGCTGTTTTTT. The encoded protein is CAISERGPPTGELFF.

This clonotype was seen a few times. The rearrangement joins TRBV25-1 to TRBJ2-7; 11 nucleotides agree with TRBD2. With V trimmed by 7 bases and J by 1 base, 6 bases remained unmatched. This CDR3 is built from 15 residues. The germline CDR1 and CDR2 sequences are MGHDK and SYGVNS. CDR3 loop: CASNTGLAVSYEQYF. CDR3 coding DNA: TGTGCCAGCAATACGGGACTAGCGGTTTCCTACGAGCAGTACTTC.

The table lists this clonotype with many counts. V and J are TRBV4-2 and TRBJ1-5, with D unclear. From germline, CDR1 is LGHNA and CDR2 YNFKEQ. Deletions cut 1 base from V and 0 bases from J, with 7 bases between. This CDR3 is built from 15 residues. The CDR3 spells CASSQVWDSNQPQHF. The DNA of the CDR3 is TGTGCCAGCAGCCAAGTATGGGATAGCAATCAGCCCCAGCATTTT.

This clonotype was observed a single time. A much bigger clone sits one base away, suggesting this may be a read error. V usage is TRBV4-1 and J usage is TRBJ1-5; D is possibly TRBD1 (5 bases). The CDR3 runs 13 residues. The V gene's germline CDR1 is MGHRA and CDR2 YSYEKL. This CDR3 reads CASSGGINRPQHF. CDR3 nucleotides: TGCGCCAGCAGCGGGGGGATCAATCGGCCCCAGCATTTT.

Ten or more counts support this clonotype. J is TRBJ2-5 and V is TRBV2; D ambiguous. Trimming left V 8 bases short and J 5 bases short, with 15 bases between. The CDR3 sequence is 13 residues long. Germline V gene lookup returns CDR1 SNHLY and CDR2 FYNNEI. The CDR3, as DNA: TGTGCCAGCGGAAGCAGCCCACGGGAGACCCAGTACTTC. It codes for CASGSSPRETQYF.

The V gene is TRBV3-1, the J gene TRBJ2-5, with D possibly matching TRBD2 (5 bases). Germline CDR1 LGHDT, CDR2 YNNKEL (reference sequence). Between the trimmed V and J ends, which lost 1 base and 3 bases, there was a span of 9 bases. The CDR3 loop spans 14 amino acids. CDR3 loop: CASSQVRGKETQYF. The DNA for the CDR3 is TGTGCCAGCAGCCAAGTACGGGGTAAAGAGACCCAGTACTTC.